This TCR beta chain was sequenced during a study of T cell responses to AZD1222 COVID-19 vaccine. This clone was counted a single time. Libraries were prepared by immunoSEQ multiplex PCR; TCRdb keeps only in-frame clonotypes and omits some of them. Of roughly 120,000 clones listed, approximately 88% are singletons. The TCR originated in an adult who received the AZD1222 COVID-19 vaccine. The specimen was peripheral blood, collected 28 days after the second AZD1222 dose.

DNA of the CDR3: TGCGCCAGCAGCCCGACTGTATACAATGAGCAGTTCTTC. Amino acid sequence: CASSPTVYNEQFF. The gene calls are TRBV10-2 and TRBJ2-1; D gene uncertain. CDR3 length equals 13 residues. The V end lost 6 bases, the J end lost 4 bases, and 10 bases lay between the germline ends. Germline V gene sequence: CDR1 WSHSY, CDR2 SAAADI.